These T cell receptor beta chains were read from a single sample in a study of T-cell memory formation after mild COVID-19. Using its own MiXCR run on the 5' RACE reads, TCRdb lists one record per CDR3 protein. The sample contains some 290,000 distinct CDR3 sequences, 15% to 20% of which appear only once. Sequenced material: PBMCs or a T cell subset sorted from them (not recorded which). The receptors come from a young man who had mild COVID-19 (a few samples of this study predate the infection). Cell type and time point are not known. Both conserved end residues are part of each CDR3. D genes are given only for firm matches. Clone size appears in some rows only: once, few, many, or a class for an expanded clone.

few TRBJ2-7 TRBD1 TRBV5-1 CASSPGQPMNSYEQYF TGCGCCAGCAGCCCGGGACAGCCGATGAACTCCTACGAGCAGTACTTC
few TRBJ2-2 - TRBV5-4 CASSADYSTGELFF TGTGCCAGCAGCGCGGACTATTCCACCGGGGAGCTGTTTTTT
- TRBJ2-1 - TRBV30 CAWSVLGAIRANEQFF TGTGCCTGGAGTGTATTGGGGGCCATCAGGGCCAATGAGCAGTTCTTC
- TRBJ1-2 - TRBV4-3 CASSQVRQVDYGYTF TGCGCCAGCAGCCAAGTACGGCAGGTGGACTATGGCTACACCTTC
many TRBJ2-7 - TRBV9 CASSYSPSPGEQYF TGTGCCAGCAGCTACTCCCCCTCCCCCGGGGAGCAGTACTTC
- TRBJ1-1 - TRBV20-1 CSASVARRNTEAFF TGCAGTGCTTCCGTCGCCAGGCGGAACACTGAAGCTTTCTTT
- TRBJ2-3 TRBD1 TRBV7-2 CASSPGTALSTDTQYF TGTGCCAGCAGCCCTGGGACAGCTCTGAGCACAGATACGCAGTATTTT
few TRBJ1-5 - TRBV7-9 CASSQGEALDQPQHF TGTGCCAGCAGTCAGGGCGAGGCCTTAGACCAGCCCCAGCATTTT
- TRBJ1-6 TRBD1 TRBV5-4 CASQTGTGNSPLHF TGTGCCAGCCAGACCGGGACAGGGAATTCACCCCTCCACTTT
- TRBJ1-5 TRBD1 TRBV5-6 CASSWDRGRGPQHF TGTGCCAGCAGCTGGGACAGGGGCCGCGGGCCCCAGCATTTT
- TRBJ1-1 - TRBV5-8 CASSPIRGENTEAFF TGTGCCAGCAGCCCCATTAGGGGGGAGAACACTGAAGCTTTCTTT
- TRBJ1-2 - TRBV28 CASSNPGRSYGYTF TGTGCCAGCAGTAACCCGGGACGGAGTTATGGCTACACCTTC
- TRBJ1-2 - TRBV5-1 CASSLKGEGYTF TGCGCCAGCAGCTTAAAAGGGGAAGGCTACACCTTC
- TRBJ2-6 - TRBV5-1 CASSFPLVGANVLTF TGCGCCAGCAGCTTCCCCCTTGTTGGGGCCAACGTCCTGACTTTC